The 12 T cell receptor beta chains reported below all come from one sample, sequenced in a study of blood T cell repertoires in COVID-19. The data were produced by immunoSEQ multiplex PCR, yet TCRdb's version contains in-frame clones alone and is incomplete. The sample holds about 310,000 clones; more than 75% are singletons and the top ten take 1%. The sequencing input was peripheral blood. All receptors derive from a man between 50 and 59 years old with active or convalescent COVID-19.

The rearrangement joins TRBV19 to TRBJ2-5, with a possible D match to TRBD1 (7 bases). Per germline, CDR1 LNHDA and CDR2 SQIVND (reference sequence). The CDR3 is 14 amino acids. V lost 5 bases and J lost 4, with 14 bases in between. CDR3 coding DNA: TGTGCCAGTAGTCCTGGCGGGGACAGAGAGACCCAGTACTTC. This encodes CASSPGGDRETQYF.

J is TRBJ2-7 and V is TRBV27, with 7 bases matching TRBD1. There are 16 residues in the CDR3. J lost 4 bases, V lost 4 bases, and 13 bases had no gene match. Germline V lookup: CDR1 MNHEY, CDR2 SMNVEV (reference sequence). CDR3: CASSSFYRGRRYEQYF. The CDR3 nucleotides are TGTGCCAGCAGTTCTTTCTATAGGGGGCGCAGGTACGAGCAGTACTTC.

The CDR3 region is CASSYSPPDSPLHF. In DNA form, the CDR3 reads TGTGCCAGCAGTTACTCGCCCCCGGATTCACCCCTCCACTTT. J is TRBJ1-6 and V is TRBV6-5; D ambiguous. Germline values: CDR1 MNHEY, CDR2 SVGAGI. V was shortened by 0 bases and J by 8 bases, with 8 bases between the two germline ends. The CDR3 totals 14 residues.

This chain connects TRBV7-3 to TRBJ2-5; D unresolved. Trimming removed 6 bases at V and 4 bases at J, with 15 bases between. This CDR3 spans 14 amino acids. CDR1 is SGHTA, CDR2 FQGTGA, per germline. The CDR3 nucleotides are TGTGCCAGCAGTCTGGGCCCCGCAATAGAGACCCAGTACTTC. Encoded protein: CASSLGPAIETQYF. Full variable domain (outside the CDR3, taken from reference TRBV7-3 and TRBJ2-5): GAGVSQTPSNKVTEKGKYVELRCDPISGHTALYWYRQSLGQGPEFLIYFQGTGAADDSGLPNDRFFAVRPEGSVSTLKIQRTERGDSAVYLCASSLGPAIETQYFGPGTRLLVL.

The chain combines TRBV12-5 with TRBJ2-2; D call uncertain. This CDR3 contains 13 residues. Trimming took off 7 bases at V and 6 bases at J, with 12 bases between the two ends. The germline V gene has CDR1 LGHNT and CDR2 FRNRAP. CDR3 sequence reads: CASAIEEPGELFF. CDR3 nucleotide sequence: TGTGCTAGTGCCATCGAGGAGCCCGGGGAGCTGTTTTTT.

The J gene is TRBJ2-3, the V gene TRBV2, with TRBD1 identical over 7 bases. J lost 2 bases, V lost 8 bases, and 4 bases had no gene match. The length of the CDR3 is 13 residues. Per the germline V gene, CDR1 is SNHLY and CDR2 is FYNNEI. DNA of the CDR3: TGTGCCAGCTCCGGGACAGCCACAGATACGCAGTATTTT. Residues: CASSGTATDTQYF.

This sequence joins TRBV12-3 or TRBV12-4 and TRBJ1-2, with D unclear. V was trimmed by 3 bases and J by 8 bases, leaving 13 bases between them. The CDR3 contains 13 residues. The CDR3 here is CASSFTRLRGYTF. The CDR3 DNA follows: TGTGCCAGCAGTTTTACCCGTCTGAGGGGCTACACCTTC.

This chain links TRBV9 with TRBJ1-3; D call uncertain. Germline lookup yields CDR1 SGDLS and CDR2 YYNGEE. The CDR3 extends over 15 amino acids. Deletions cut 0 bases from V and 0 bases from J, with 7 bases between. This CDR3 reads CASSVDGNSGNTIYF. The CDR3 nucleotides are TGTGCCAGCAGCGTAGACGGGAACTCTGGAAACACCATATATTTT. The entire variable domain, with the rest obtained from reference TRBV9 and TRBJ1-3, is as follows: DSGVTQTPKHLITATGQRVTLRCSPRSGDLSVYWYQQSLDQGLQFLIQYYNGEERAKGNILERFSAQQFPDLHSELNLSSLELGDSALYFCASSVDGNSGNTIYFGEGSWLTVV.

The chain links TRBV7-3 to TRBJ1-2; a possible D gene is TRBD1 (5 bases). The CDR3 is 16 amino acids. Per germline, CDR1 SGHTA and CDR2 FQGTGA. The V gene lost 6 bases and the J gene lost 4 bases, with 21 bases spanning the gap. CDR3 protein: CASSPTGTEGGYGYTF. The CDR3 DNA sequence: TGTGCCAGCAGTCCAACCGGGACGGAGGGAGGCTATGGCTACACCTTC.

The chain links TRBV19 to TRBJ1-2; a possible D gene is TRBD1 (6 bases). Between the trimmed V and J ends, which lost 2 bases and 7 bases, there was a span of 17 bases. CDR3 size: 15 residues. The germline gives CDR1 LNHDA, CDR2 SQIVND (reference sequence). The chain's CDR3 is CASSIKAGAVGGYTF. CDR3 coding DNA: TGTGCCAGTAGTATAAAGGCAGGGGCCGTGGGTGGCTACACCTTC.

The chain combines TRBV5-4 with TRBJ2-5; 7 nucleotides agree with TRBD1. Trimming cost V 4 bases and J 5 bases; bases outside gene matches: 11. CDR1 is SGHNT and CDR2 is YYREEE in the germline V gene (reference sequence). The CDR3 has 15 amino acids. The CDR3 DNA sequence: TGTGCCAGCAGCGGAAGAACAGGGGTGGGGGAGACCCAGTACTTC. Its translation: CASSGRTGVGETQYF. Combining the CDR3 with reference TRBV5-4 and TRBJ2-5 gives the whole variable domain ETGVTQSPTHLIKTRGQQVTLRCSSQSGHNTVSWYQQALGQGPQFIFQYYREEENGRGNFPPRFSGLQFPNYSSELNVNALELDDSALYLCASSGRTGVGETQYFGPGTRLLVL.

The CDR3 is CASSSQGATGELFF. In DNA, the CDR3 is TGCGCCAGCAGCTCACAGGGGGCCACCGGGGAGCTGTTTTTT. The chain links TRBV5-1 to TRBJ2-2; the match to TRBD1 covers 9 bases. Per the germline V gene, CDR1 is SGHRS and CDR2 is YFSETQ. The CDR3 spans 14 residues. The ends lost 3 bases at V and 4 bases at J; junction bases unmatched: 1. Full variable domain (missing parts from reference TRBV5-1 and TRBJ2-2): KAGVTQTPRYLIKTRGQQVTLSCSPISGHRSVSWYQQTPGQGLQFLFEYFSETQRNKGNFPGRFSGRQFSNSRSEMNVSTLELGDSALYLCASSSQGATGELFFGEGSRLTVL.